This T cell receptor beta chain was captured in a study of PD-L1 blockade in urothelial cancer. Turning to the study itself: Men with urothelial cancer arising in the bladder made up about nine tenths of the roughly 29 patients.

Trimming removed 5 bases from V and 0 bases from J; junction bases left unmatched: 8. The CDR3 is made up of 17 amino acids. Germline V gene data show CDR1 as LNHDA and CDR2 as SQIVND (reference sequence). Time point defined: peripheral blood 6 weeks after treatment start. Sequencing used immunoSEQ multiplex PCR; TCRdb keeps in-frame clones, though not all of them. The table records about 46,000 clones, around 82% of them present only once. Only one count was recorded for this clone. The receptor was isolated from a man aged 45-65 years with urothelial cancer. Here the sequenced sample was PBMCs, taken around atezolizumab (anti-PD-L1) treatment. The chain uses TRBV19 and TRBJ2-3, with 10 bases fitting TRBD2. CDR3 sequence (DNA): TGTGCCAGTAGTTCCCCAGGACTAGCGGCTAGCACAGATACGCAGTATTTT. Its protein is CASSSPGLAASTDTQYF. The entire variable domain, with the rest obtained from reference TRBV19 and TRBJ2-3, is as follows: DGGITQSPKYLFRKEGQNVTLSCEQNLNHDAMYWYRQDPGQGLRLIYYSQIVNDFQKGDIAEGYSVSREKKESFPLTVTSAQKNPTAFYLCASSSPGLAASTDTQYFGPGTRLTVL.